Below, 29 T cell receptor beta chains from the same sample are listed, as sequenced in a study of T cells in Graves' hyperthyroidism and ophthalmopathy. From RNA transcripts, TCR beta CDR3 regions were amplified. Carried out on the TCR CDR3, a first-round RT-PCR used the HTBI primer set. MiXCR was run by TCRdb on the multiplex PCR reads, yielding one entry per CDR3 protein. Among 650,000 to 850,000 distinct CDR3 sequences listed, around 20% were seen once. The specimen sequenced was blood. The receptors here all came from a woman in her forties or fifties with Graves' hyperthyroidism that later progressed to Graves' ophthalmopathy.

In this sample, this clonotype turned up many times. The chain is built from TRBV18 and TRBJ1-5, with 9 positions matching TRBD1. The V gene's germline CDR1 is KGHSH and CDR2 LQKENI. This CDR3 is built from 14 residues. V shed 3 bases, J shed 9 bases, and the junction held 6 bases outside the gene matches. For the CDR3, the DNA is TGTGCCAGCTCACCTGACAGGGGGAGGGGGCCCCAGCATTTT. Its translation: CASSPDRGRGPQHF.

This clonotype was picked up many times. J is TRBJ2-1 and V is TRBV11-3, with D tentatively TRBD2 (6 bases). Between the trimmed V and J ends, which lost 4 bases and 9 bases, there was a span of 16 bases. The germline gives CDR1 SGHNT, CDR2 YENEEA. CDR3 length: 14 amino acids. CDR3 nucleotides: TGTGCCAGCAGCTCAGGGTCCGGGAGCGGTGAGCAGTTCTTC. Translated, it gives CASSSGSGSGEQFF.

This clonotype turned up a few times. The CDR3 sequence is CSAGPRDTQYF. In DNA form, the CDR3 reads TGCAGTGCCGGCCCCCGAGATACGCAGTATTTT. The rearrangement links TRBV20-1 to TRBJ2-3; D gene uncertain. The CDR3 runs 11 residues. The V end lost 6 bases, the J end lost 5 bases, and 9 bases lay between the germline ends. Germline CDR1 and CDR2: DFQATT and SNEGSKA (reference sequence).

V usage is TRBV4-1 and J usage is TRBJ1-2; D gene uncertain. The CDR3 length is 14 residues. Germline assignment: CDR1 MGHRA and CDR2 YSYEKL. V was cut by 6 bases and J by 0 bases, with 11 bases left in between. The CDR3 nucleotides are TGCGCCAGCAGATTGGGCGGAGCTAACTATGGCTACACCTTC. Its translation: CASRLGGANYGYTF.

This clonotype came up many times. V is TRBV12-3 or TRBV12-4 and J is TRBJ2-7; tentatively, D is TRBD2 (6 bases). The V end was cut by 0 bases, the J end by 0 bases, with 15 bases between. This CDR3 has 17 amino acids. CDR3 nucleotides: TGTGCCAGCAGTTTAGCGTCATGGGCGGGGAGCTCCTACGAGCAGTACTTC. The encoded protein is CASSLASWAGSSYEQYF.

This clonotype was detected only a few times. J is TRBJ2-2 and V is TRBV4-1, with D perhaps matching TRBD2 (6 bases). This CDR3 comprises 15 residues. Trimming shortened V by 0 bases and J by 11 bases, and 16 bases separated the two germline ends. CDR1 MGHRA and CDR2 YSYEKL come from the germline V gene. The CDR3 nucleotides are TGCGCCAGCAGCCAAGATAAGGAGGGACTCGGTGAGCTGTTTTTT. The encoded protein is CASSQDKEGLGELFF.

This chain uses TRBV2 with TRBJ2-1; 16 bases map to TRBD2. Germline CDR1 is SNHLY and CDR2 is FYNNEI. The CDR3 is 18 amino acids. Trimming removed 4 bases from V and 2 bases from J; junction bases left unmatched: 5. In DNA, the CDR3 is TGTGCCAGCAGTGTTTCCGGGACTAGCGGGGGGGCCTACAATGAGCAGTTCTTC. Its translation: CASSVSGTSGGAYNEQFF. The full variable domain, completed using reference TRBV2 and TRBJ2-1, is EPEVTQTPSHQVTQMGQEVILRCVPISNHLYFYWYRQILGQKVEFLVSFYNNEISEKSEIFDDQFSVERPDGSNFTLKIRSTKLEDSAMYFCASSVSGTSGGAYNEQFFGPGTRLTVL.

In the case of this clonotype: A much larger clone differs by one base, so this may be a read error. The chain employs TRBV20-1 and TRBJ2-2; 8 nucleotides align to TRBD1. The CDR3 length is 15 residues. Per germline, CDR1 DFQATT and CDR2 SNEGSKA (reference sequence). CDR3 sequence (DNA): TGCAGTGCTTATCCGGGACAGGAGAACATCGGGGAGCTGTTTTTT. It specifies CSAYPGQENIGELFF.

V is TRBV7-9 and J is TRBJ1-4; D ambiguous. V was pared by 5 bases and J by 4 bases, with 14 bases between. The CDR3 has 15 amino acids. Germline lookup yields CDR1 SEHNR and CDR2 FQNEAQ (reference sequence). The CDR3 DNA reads as TGTGCCAGCAGCCCCCTCGGGAGGGTTAATGAAAAACTGTTTTTT. Translation: CASSPLGRVNEKLFF.

This chain connects TRBV6-2 or TRBV6-3 to TRBJ1-1; 8 bases agree with TRBD1. The CDR3 has 16 amino acids. CDR1 is MNHEY, CDR2 SVGEGT, per germline. V shed 3 bases and J 1 base; nucleotides not matched to a gene: 7. The CDR3 region has the DNA TGTGCCAGCAGTTATCAGGGGGCTGTTGGGAACACTGAAGCTTTCTTT. Protein product: CASSYQGAVGNTEAFF.

This clonotype was counted at least ten times. The chain combines TRBV7-2 with TRBJ2-1, with a weak D call TRBD1 (6 bases). The ends were cut back, 0 bases at V and 0 bases at J, with 6 bases in the middle. Germline values: CDR1 SGHTA, CDR2 FQGNSA. CDR3 size: 15 residues. The CDR3 region has the DNA TGTGCCAGCAGCTTAGCCAGGGGCTCCTACAATGAGCAGTTCTTC. Translation gives CASSLARGSYNEQFF.

This clonotype was seen more than once but under ten times. The chain joins TRBV5-4 to TRBJ2-1, with 11 bases lining up with TRBD2. Germline V gene lookup returns CDR1 SGHNT and CDR2 YYREEE (reference sequence). Trimming at V came to 4 bases and at J to 6 bases, leaving 6 bases not matched to a gene. This CDR3 is built from 15 residues. The CDR3 DNA reads as TGTGCCAGCAGCGTCACCGGGACTAGCGGCAATGAGCAGTTCTTC. Translating gives CASSVTGTSGNEQFF.

This clonotype came up many times. The chain employs TRBV27 and TRBJ1-2; no reliable D call. Germline lookup yields CDR1 MNHEY and CDR2 SMNVEV (reference sequence). The CDR3 sequence is 13 residues long. Trimming removed 3 bases from V and 4 bases from J, with 9 bases in between. CDR3 coding DNA: TGTGCCAGCAGTTTGGGCCGGGCCTATGGCTACACCTTC. Its translation: CASSLGRAYGYTF.

The chain carries TRBV29-1 and TRBJ1-5, with D uncertain. Per the germline V gene, CDR1 is SQVTM and CDR2 is ANQGSEA. Trimming shortened V by 6 bases and J by 3 bases, and 15 bases separated the two germline ends. The CDR3 is 14 residues long. The CDR3 sequence: CSVRRAANNQPQHF. In DNA, the CDR3 is TGCAGCGTCCGAAGGGCAGCTAACAATCAGCCCCAGCATTTT.

This chain links TRBV15 with TRBJ2-3; 8 bases are a match to TRBD2. The V gene's germline CDR1 is LNHNV and CDR2 YYDKDF (reference sequence). The V segment lost 5 bases and the J segment 0 bases; nucleotides outside the gene matches: 7. The CDR3 is 16 residues long. CDR3 residues: CATSRRLASSTDTQYF. The CDR3 DNA is TGTGCCACCAGCCGAAGACTAGCGAGTAGCACAGATACGCAGTATTTT.

A few counts support this clonotype. The chain has TRBV15 and TRBJ2-1; tentatively, D is TRBD1 or TRBD2 (5 bases each). V was trimmed by 5 bases and J by 3 bases, leaving 11 bases between them. CDR3 size: 14 residues. Germline V gene lookup returns CDR1 LNHNV and CDR2 YYDKDF (reference sequence). CDR3 protein: CATSPRGGYNEQFF. In nucleotides, the CDR3 is TGTGCCACCAGCCCTCGTGGGGGCTACAATGAGCAGTTCTTC.

This clonotype was picked up a small number of times. DNA of the CDR3: TGTGCCAGCTCAGACAGGAACTACGAGCAGTACTTC. Its protein is CASSDRNYEQYF. The chain is built from TRBV10-3 and TRBJ2-7, with D maybe TRBD1 (6 bases). The V gene's germline CDR1 is ENHRY and CDR2 SYGVKD. V lost 10 bases and J lost 3, with 13 bases in between. The CDR3 runs 12 residues.

The table lists this clonotype with many counts. The rearrangement joins TRBV11-2 to TRBJ2-5; 7 bases fit TRBD1. Germline lookup yields CDR1 SGHAT and CDR2 FQNNGV. This CDR3 comprises 14 residues. Trimming took 0 bases from V and 13 from J; bases not matched to a gene: 11. The CDR3 DNA is TGTGCCAGCAGCTTAGATCGATTAGGGGACAGTTGGTACTTC. This encodes CASSLDRLGDSWYF.

This clonotype came up many times. This rearrangement joins TRBV2 to TRBJ2-2; D gene ambiguous. The CDR3 extends over 15 amino acids. The ends were cut back, 7 bases at V and 8 bases at J, with 20 bases in the middle. Germline CDR1 SNHLY, CDR2 FYNNEI. Written as DNA, the CDR3 is TGTGCCAGCATCCGGCAGCCCAGAACAAAGGGGGAGCTGTTTTTT. This gives the protein CASIRQPRTKGELFF.

The chain joins TRBV12-3 or TRBV12-4 to TRBJ1-3; D is ambiguous. The CDR3 sequence is 15 residues long. The V end was cut by 1 base, the J end by 0 bases, with 7 bases between. The CDR3 loop is CASSLVVSSGNTIYF. DNA for the CDR3: TGTGCCAGCAGTTTAGTCGTCAGCTCTGGAAACACCATATATTTT.

This clonotype was counted a few times. This chain uses TRBV15 with TRBJ2-5; D gene ambiguous. The CDR3 covers 14 residues. Deletions cut 0 bases from V and 0 bases from J, with 5 bases between. In germline, CDR1 is LNHNV, CDR2 YYDKDF (reference sequence). The CDR3 DNA reads as TGTGCCACCAGCAGAGACCGGGACCAAGAGACCCAGTACTTC. This gives the protein CATSRDRDQETQYF.

This clonotype was counted many times. The chain uses TRBV18 and TRBJ1-1, with D tentatively TRBD1 (5 bases). Trimming took 3 bases from V and 10 from J, leaving 21 bases between them. CDR1 is KGHSH, CDR2 LQKENI, per germline. There are 15 residues in the CDR3. CDR3 DNA sequence: TGTGCCAGCTCACCGAACGACAGACCTGGTTTTGGAGCTTTCTTT. Translated, it gives CASSPNDRPGFGAFF.

This clonotype was seen many times. This chain links TRBV5-1 with TRBJ2-5; TRBD1 aligns across 8 bases. Germline loops: CDR1 SGHRS, CDR2 YFSETQ. V was clipped by 4 bases and J by 5 bases; unmatched bases: 4. The CDR3 has 13 residues. The CDR3 DNA follows: TGCGCCAGCAGCATGAGGACAGGGGAGACCCAGTACTTC. Translating gives CASSMRTGETQYF.

The V call is TRBV6-2 or TRBV6-3, the J call TRBJ1-5; no clear D. V lost 11 bases, J lost 1 base, and 12 bases lay in between. The CDR3 contains 13 residues. Germline V gives CDR1 MNHEY, CDR2 SVGEGT. CDR3 in DNA: TGTGCCGCGGACGCCCGGAGCAATCAGCCCCAGCATTTT. Translating it yields CAADARSNQPQHF.

Many counts were recorded for this clonotype. The rearrangement links TRBV3-1 to TRBJ2-1; D gene ambiguous. The CDR3 is 12 amino acids. Germline V gene data show CDR1 as LGHDT and CDR2 as YNNKEL (reference sequence). V was pared by 2 bases and J by 6 bases, with 5 bases between. CDR3: CASSQSFNEQFF. DNA for the CDR3: TGTGCCAGCAGCCAAAGTTTCAATGAGCAGTTCTTC.

This rearrangement joins TRBV10-3 to TRBJ2-3; 8 bases fit TRBD2. The V and J ends lost 6 bases and 3 bases, in that order; junction bases with no gene match: 11. The CDR3 loop spans 16 amino acids. Germline V lookup: CDR1 ENHRY, CDR2 SYGVKD. Here the CDR3 reads CAIRERRGGRTDTQYF. As DNA, the CDR3 is TGTGCCATCAGGGAGCGACGGGGGGGCCGTACAGATACGCAGTATTTT.

This clonotype was observed at least ten times. This chain links TRBV30 with TRBJ1-1; D is unresolved. This CDR3 is built from 12 residues. The V end was cut by 0 bases, the J end by 1 base, with 3 bases between. Germline CDR1 and CDR2: GTSNPN and SVGIG (reference sequence). DNA for the CDR3: TGTGCCTGGAGTGTAGGGAACACTGAAGCTTTCTTT. Amino acid sequence: CAWSVGNTEAFF.

The rearrangement joins TRBV7-9 to TRBJ1-3, with a possible D match to TRBD1 (6 bases). This CDR3 region has 15 residues. Trimming removed 6 bases from V and 1 base from J, with 13 bases in between. Per the germline V gene, CDR1 is SEHNR and CDR2 is FQNEAQ (reference sequence). CDR3 in DNA: TGTGCCAGCAGACCTACAGGGCCTTCTGGAAACACCATATATTTT. Its protein is CASRPTGPSGNTIYF.

The chain employs TRBV5-4 and TRBJ2-5; TRBD2 matches at 11 bases. CDR3 length: 16 amino acids. V was pared by 3 bases and J by 5 bases, with 9 bases of the junction left unmatched. Germline V CDR1 and CDR2: SGHNT, YYREEE (reference sequence). The CDR3, as DNA: TGTGCCAGCAGCTGGGGTAGCGGGGGGGCCGTCGAGACCCAGTACTTC. This sequence encodes CASSWGSGGAVETQYF.